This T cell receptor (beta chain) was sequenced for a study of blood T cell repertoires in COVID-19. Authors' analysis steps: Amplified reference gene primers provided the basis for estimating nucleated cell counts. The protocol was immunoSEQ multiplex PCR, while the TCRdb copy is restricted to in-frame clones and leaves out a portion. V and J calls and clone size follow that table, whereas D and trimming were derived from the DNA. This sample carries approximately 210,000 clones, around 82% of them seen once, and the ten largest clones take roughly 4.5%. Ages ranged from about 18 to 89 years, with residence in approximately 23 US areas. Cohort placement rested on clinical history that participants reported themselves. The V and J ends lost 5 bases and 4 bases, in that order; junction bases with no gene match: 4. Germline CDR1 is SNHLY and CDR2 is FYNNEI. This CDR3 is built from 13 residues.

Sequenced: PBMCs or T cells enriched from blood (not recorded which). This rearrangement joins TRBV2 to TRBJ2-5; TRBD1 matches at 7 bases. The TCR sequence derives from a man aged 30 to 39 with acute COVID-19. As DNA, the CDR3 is TGTGCCAGCAGTAAGACAGGGCCAGAGACCCAGTACTTC. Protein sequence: CASSKTGPETQYF.